Each of the 15 T cell receptor beta chains below was sequenced from the same sample in a study of metastatic and nonmetastatic thyroid tumors. TCRdb called clones again from the PCR reads with MiXCR. The data hold about 59,000 clones, with roughly 16% observed a single time. No patient had received any treatment before thyroid surgery. The specimen sequenced was blood. Source of these receptors: a male donor with papillary thyroid cancer or a benign thyroid nodule (not recorded which). Some clones in this sample may be carry-over from other donors' samples.

This clone has a count of ten or more. This CDR3 reads CATSRASEGGTQYF. CDR3 nucleotide sequence: TGTGCCACCAGCAGGGCCTCGGAGGGGGGTACGCAGTATTTT. The rearrangement links TRBV15 to TRBJ2-3; either TRBD1 or TRBD2 may supply D (6 bases each). V lost 3 bases and J 8 bases, leaving 15 bases between the germline ends. Germline loops: CDR1 LNHNV, CDR2 YYDKDF (reference sequence). The CDR3 consists of 14 residues.

This clone has a count of ten or more. The germline gene is not matched at one end of the junction; a read error may be the cause. The rearrangement joins TRBV7-9 to TRBJ2-1; 7 bases are shared with TRBD2. Germline V gives CDR1 SEHNR, CDR2 FQNEAQ (reference sequence). CDR3 length equals 16 residues. The CDR3 DNA sequence: TGTGCCAGCAGCCTAGCCGTGGCGGGAGATGACAATGAGCAGTTCTTC. Translated: CASSLAVAGDDNEQFF. Together with reference TRBV7-9 and TRBJ2-1, the CDR3 gives the full variable domain: DTGVSQNPRHKITKRGQNVTFRCDPISEHNRLYWYRQTLGQGPEFLTYFQNEAQLEKSRLLSDRFSAERPKGSFSTLEIQRTEQGDSAMYLCASSLAVAGDDNEQFFGPGTRLTVL.

V usage is TRBV20-1 and J usage is TRBJ2-1, with unresolved D. Looked up from germline, CDR1 is DFQATT and CDR2 is SNEGSKA (reference sequence). Trimming stripped 6 bases from V and 8 bases from J, with 8 bases between. This CDR3 spans 10 amino acids. In nucleotides, the CDR3 is TGCAGTGCCTCTGGCCATGAGCAGTTCTTC. It translates to CSASGHEQFF.

J is TRBJ1-2 and V is TRBV20-1, with 7 positions matching TRBD1. Looked up from germline, CDR1 is DFQATT and CDR2 is SNEGSKA (reference sequence). The CDR3 sequence is 17 residues long. Trimming took 6 bases from V and 7 from J; bases not matched to a gene: 23. The CDR3 nucleotides read TGCAGTGCGCCTAAACGGGACAGCTCATTTAACGGGGGTGGCTACACCTTC. The encoded protein is CSAPKRDSSFNGGGYTF.

This clone was seen ten or more times. This chain connects TRBV27 to TRBJ2-3, with D possibly being TRBD2 (6 bases). CDR3 size: 16 residues. CDR1 MNHEY and CDR2 SMNVEV come from the germline V gene (reference sequence). Trimming left V 6 bases short and J 0 bases short, with 16 bases between. CDR3 in amino acids: CASRASAVQSTDTQYF. The DNA of the CDR3 is TGTGCCAGCAGGGCTAGCGCGGTCCAAAGCACAGATACGCAGTATTTT.

This clone was picked up many times. V usage is TRBV28 and J usage is TRBJ1-5; 7 bases fit TRBD1. J lost 3 bases, V lost 5 bases, and 10 bases had no gene match. The CDR3 spans 16 residues. The germline V gene has CDR1 MDHEN and CDR2 SYDVKM. As DNA, the CDR3 is TGTGCCAGCAGTCCCTCCACAGGGGCTATCAATCAGCCCCAGCATTTT. Translating it yields CASSPSTGAINQPQHF.

Only a few counts were recorded for this clone. A much larger clone sits a single nucleotide away, making a read error possible. Additional DNA sequences in this sample encode the identical CDR3. V gene TRBV3-1 combines with J gene TRBJ2-1; 11 bases fit TRBD2. This CDR3 is built from 14 residues. Trimming at V came to 1 base and at J to 12 bases, leaving 5 bases not matched to a gene. Per the germline V gene, CDR1 is LGHDT and CDR2 is YNNKEL (reference sequence). The chain's CDR3 is CASSQGTSGRPQFF. For the CDR3, the DNA is TGTGCCAGCAGCCAAGGTACTAGCGGGAGACCGCAGTTCTTC.

This clone was counted many times. The rearrangement links TRBV4-1 to TRBJ1-2, with TRBD1 as a possible D gene (5 bases). CDR3 length equals 14 residues. With 4 bases removed from V and 4 bases from J, the gap between germline ends came to 13 bases. Germline V gene data show CDR1 as MGHRA and CDR2 as YSYEKL. The CDR3 protein is CASSPRDLGYGYTF. The DNA of the CDR3 is TGCGCCAGCAGCCCGAGGGACTTGGGCTATGGCTACACCTTC.

This clone was found many times. The chain links TRBV5-1 to TRBJ2-3, with 9 bases fitting TRBD2. The CDR3 runs to 16 residues. Germline V gene data show CDR1 as SGHRS and CDR2 as YFSETQ. With 4 bases clipped from V and 3 bases from J, the junction kept 9 bases outside the gene matches. CDR3 protein: CASSILKSGRTDTQYF. The CDR3 DNA is TGCGCCAGCAGCATACTTAAAAGCGGGAGGACAGATACGCAGTATTTT.

A remark on this clone: A much more abundant neighbour one base away suggests this may be a read error. J is TRBJ2-3 and V is TRBV20-1; D may match TRBD1 or TRBD2 (7 bases each). Germline CDR1 DFQATT, CDR2 SNEGSKA (reference sequence). V shed 8 bases and J shed 7 bases, with 22 bases lying between them. The CDR3 has 14 residues. The CDR3 sequence is CSSSGTARSNTQYF. CDR3 nucleotide sequence: TGCAGTTCAAGCGGGACAGCAAGGTCTAATACGCAGTATTTT.

Many counts were recorded for this clone. The gene calls are TRBV5-6 and TRBJ2-1, with 7 bases identical to TRBD2. The CDR3 contains 16 residues. The V gene end was trimmed by 4 bases and the J gene end by 1 base; junction bases not matched to a gene: 8. CDR1 is SGHDT and CDR2 is YYEEEE in the germline V gene. The CDR3 sequence is CASSEERLASYNEQFF. The CDR3 DNA reads as TGTGCCAGCAGCGAAGAGAGACTAGCATCCTACAATGAGCAGTTCTTC.

In its sample, this clone was seen many times. The chain couples TRBV28 to TRBJ2-5, with 11 bases identical to TRBD2. Germline CDR1 is MDHEN and CDR2 is SYDVKM. This CDR3 is built from 16 residues. Trimming removed 5 bases from V and 2 bases from J; junction bases left unmatched: 7. The CDR3 is CASSTRLAGLQETQYF. The CDR3 bases are TGTGCCAGCAGTACAAGACTAGCGGGGCTACAAGAGACCCAGTACTTC.

This clone was seen many times. This chain's CDR3 is CASSSIHLNTEAFF. CDR3 nucleotides: TGTGCCAGCAGTTCTATTCATTTGAACACTGAAGCTTTCTTT. This chain uses TRBV28 with TRBJ1-1; no reliable D call. The germline CDR1 and CDR2 sequences are MDHEN and SYDVKM. This CDR3 has 14 amino acids. The ends were cut back, 4 bases at V and 0 bases at J, with 9 bases in the middle.

This clone showed up many times. V is TRBV27 and J is TRBJ1-4, with 10 positions matching TRBD1. CDR3 length: 16 amino acids. Trimming cost V 4 bases and J 7 bases; bases outside gene matches: 9. The germline CDR1 and CDR2 sequences are MNHEY and SMNVEV (reference sequence). Written as DNA, the CDR3 is TGTGCCAGCAGTTCTCCCGCGACAGGGGGCATTGAAAAACTGTTTTTT. It encodes CASSSPATGGIEKLFF.

The table lists this clone with many counts. J is TRBJ1-2 and V is TRBV28; no reliable D call. Looked up from germline, CDR1 is MDHEN and CDR2 is SYDVKM. V was clipped by 8 bases and J by 5 bases, with 15 bases between them. The CDR3 contains 13 residues. This chain's CDR3 is CASESVTHYGYTF. CDR3 DNA: TGTGCCAGCGAATCCGTCACCCATTATGGCTACACCTTC.